This T cell receptor beta chain was recorded in a study of OX40 agonist ivuxolimab in advanced cancers. Context from the whole study: The costimulatory receptor OX40 (CD134) was targeted by ivuxolimab, a fully human IgG2 agonistic monoclonal antibody. Intravenous ivuxolimab was administered to patients every 2 weeks at six dose levels: 0.01, 0.1, 0.3, 1.5, 3 and 10 mg/kg. The paper covers the monotherapy dose-escalation part of the phase I ivuxolimab trial, which included N of about 50 patients. Among the approximately 54 dose-escalation patients, about 19 had hepatocellular carcinoma, about 15 melanoma, 9 renal cell carcinoma and 9 head and neck cancer. Prior anti-PD-1, anti-PD-L1 or anti-CTLA-4 therapy was permitted, and checkpoint inhibitors had been received by about 37% of dose-escalation patients. The dose-escalation cohort was 82.7% male with a mean age of about 60 years, ranging from roughly 23 to 79. Three dose-escalation patients achieved partial responses, one with hepatocellular carcinoma and two with cutaneous melanoma. The purpose of peripheral TCRbeta sequencing was to test whether ivuxolimab changed TCR sequence diversity and led to clonal T-cell expansion. On the study overall, not on this receptor specifically: At doses of 0.1 to 3.0 mg/kg, clonal expansion of both CD4+ and CD8+ T cells in blood was seen between baseline and week 6. Low levels of normalized T-cell clonal expansion were also seen in some patients who did not respond. The antigen specificity of the peripheral T cells that underwent clonal expansion was not determined. After ivuxolimab, more expanded clones were found on average in CD8+ T cells than in CD4+ T cells. In partial responders in the 0.1-3.0 mg/kg groups, normalized peripheral clonal expansion was found to be among the lowest, especially among CD8+ T cells.

The V and J ends are trimmed by 6 bases and 5 bases, leaving 10 bases between them. CDR1 and CDR2, per the germline V gene, are SQVTM and ANQGSEA. Counted from cysteine to phenylalanine, this CDR3 has 11 amino acids. Just the 33-base CDR3 DNA is kept, in frame starting at base 1. Patients with a history of autoimmune disease or receiving systemic immunosuppression were excluded from the trial. Peripheral blood for TCR sequencing was collected from all dose cohorts at baseline, on cycle 4 day 1, and on cycle 7 day 1. The samples were taken from a phase I, first-in-human, multicenter, open-label dose-escalation trial of ivuxolimab. Adults with locally advanced or metastatic melanoma, renal cell, hepatocellular, or head and neck squamous cell carcinoma were enrolled in the trial. Before TCR sequencing, CD4+ T cells and CD8+ T cells from peripheral blood were sorted into separate populations. A note on this clone: There is no known antigen for this receptor. The input lacks base qualities; no much larger clone sits a single base away.

Genomic DNA was isolated from the sorted cells so that the TCRbeta CDR3 region could be sequenced. The immunoSEQ Assay was used for sequencing of TCRbeta CDR3 regions. TCRdb took this table from immuneACCESS and kept in-frame rearrangements with V and J called. Such tables lack part of the clones; where checked against another copy, unresolved V genes explain under half of the gap, and the rest is unexplained. This sample comprises about 29,000 clones, about 81% of them detected only once. The top ten clones comprise 21% of the sample. The chain is assembled from TRBV29-1 and TRBJ2-5; the D gene remains uncertain. The specimen comprised CD4+ or CD8+ T cells sorted from blood, sampled in a trial of the OX40 agonist ivuxolimab. The receptor was derived from an adult with an advanced solid tumor such as melanoma, head and neck, liver or kidney cancer. Here the CDR3 is given as CSVPVRETQYF. At the DNA level, the sequence is TGCAGCGTCCCAGTAAGGGAGACCCAGTACTTC.